Included here is one TCR beta chain sequence, with context. Its antigen is as yet unknown. This sample was included in a study of post-analysis software for immune sequencing data. Study-level information: Progressive-relapsing, secondary progressive and relapsing-remitting multiple sclerosis were among the disease courses included. Findings and caveats of the study: Strong same-batch co-clustering of samples appeared with F measure clustering. Elevated frequency relative to controls characterized several TRBV segments in patients, TRBV5-6, TRBV5-1 and TRBV20-1 among them.

TCR beta cDNA libraries included unique molecular identifiers. MiXCR was run by TCRdb on the PCR reads, yielding one entry per CDR3 protein. This sample has about 540,000 distinct CDR3 sequences; 30% to 40% occur once, and the top ten carry about 6%. CDR3 length: 14 amino acids. Germline CDR1 MGHRA, CDR2 YSYEKL. With V trimmed by 4 bases and J by 2 bases, 4 bases remained unmatched. What was sequenced was blood. The chain carries TRBV4-1 and TRBJ2-7, with 8 bases matching TRBD2. The source is a girl aged 2-17 years with multiple sclerosis. CDR3 loop: CASSPGRVPYEQYF. The CDR3 coding sequence is TGCGCCAGCAGCCCCGGGAGGGTTCCCTACGAGCAGTACTTC.